This T cell receptor (beta chain) was identified during a study of cytomegalovirus exposure and HLA in healthy donors. The data were produced by immunoSEQ multiplex PCR, yet TCRdb's version contains in-frame clones alone and is incomplete. The sample lists about 170,000 clones; 70% to 90% were seen once. The germline V and J ends were trimmed by 5 bases and 6 bases, with 15 bases remaining between them. Germline values: CDR1 SGHTA, CDR2 FQGNSA. The CDR3 is 14 amino acids. The source is a woman aged 18 to 35 in good health and CMV-seronegative. The rearrangement links TRBV7-2 to TRBJ2-3; D is perhaps TRBD2 (6 bases). Sequenced material: PBMCs. DNA of the CDR3: TGTGCCAGCAGCCCGGACTACCTCCCTGATACGCAGTATTTT. Encoded protein: CASSPDYLPDTQYF.